This TCR beta chain is drawn from a study of post-analysis software for immune sequencing data. Study-level findings and limits: F-measure co-clustering was strong for batch-matched samples. TRBV segments more frequent in patients than in controls numbered roughly 5 and included TRBV5-6, TRBV5-1 and TRBV20-1.

Libraries were made from TCR beta cDNA, and they carried unique molecular identifiers. With roughly 0.9 to 10 million T cells as the source, about half a million cDNA molecules resulted. From the PCR reads, TCRdb called clonotypes with MiXCR, one entry per CDR3 protein. This table holds a few hundred thousand distinct CDR3 sequences, 30% to 45% found once. A note on this clonotype: Its antigen is still unknown. Germline is not matched at one junction end, which may reflect a read error.

Germline V gene sequence: CDR1 SGHTA, CDR2 FQGTGA. The CDR3 covers 16 residues. This chain uses TRBV7-3 with TRBJ1-2; 7 bases are shared with TRBD1. The TCR was taken from a girl aged 5-17 years with multiple sclerosis. Material: blood. DNA of the CDR3: TGTGCCAGCAGCCCGGAGGGGGCGCGGATTCTCTATGGCTGCACCTTC. Translated: CASSPEGARILYGCTF.